This T cell receptor beta chain came from a study of regulatory T cells in long-lasting Graves disease. Study in general: Graves' patients, newly diagnosed, had taken antithyroid drugs under 3 months.

Building the TCR beta libraries relied on iRepertoire HTBI primers, and CDR3 regions underwent Arm-PCR. Via MiXCR, TCRdb re-called the multiplex PCR reads, giving one row per CDR3 protein. Found here are around 420,000 distinct CDR3 sequences, less than 20% of them singletons; the top ten hold about 20%. The germline V and J ends were trimmed by 5 bases and 4 bases, with 17 bases remaining between them. The CDR3 length is 15 residues. Per germline, CDR1 SGHVS and CDR2 FNYEAQ. Turning to this clonotype: Its target is not known.

Time point: newly diagnosed GD, antithyroid drugs for less than 3 months. There was RNA extracted from PBMCs, and the TCR library was made from it. Study results and caveats: Sample size, which was small, may have reduced accuracy.

Sequenced here: peripheral blood mononuclear cells (PBMCs), sampled at new diagnosis, from a patient treated with antithyroid drugs. The chain couples TRBV7-6 to TRBJ1-2; D unclear. This receptor was identified in a female donor with Graves disease. CDR3 sequence: CASSHVDASSYGYTF. CDR3 DNA sequence: TGTGCCAGCAGCCACGTGGACGCTAGTAGCTATGGCTACACCTTC.